This record concerns one T cell receptor (beta chain) sequence. Per the germline V gene, CDR1 is MDHEN and CDR2 is SYDVKM. The ends were cut back, 3 bases at V and 3 bases at J, with 12 bases in the middle. This CDR3 is built from 15 residues. Some clones are missing from TCRdb's copy, which holds only in-frame ones; the method was immunoSEQ multiplex PCR. The sample shows tens of thousands of clones, about 90% of them seen only once. The data are from a study of control samples from healthy donors and cancer patients. The chain uses TRBV28 and TRBJ1-5, with unresolved D. Material: blood. The clonotype originates from a man between 45 and 60 years old in good health. DNA for the CDR3: TGTGCCAGCAGTTTTTCGTCTTGGGACAATCAGCCCCAGCATTTT. Protein: CASSFSSWDNQPQHF. Filled out from reference TRBV28 and TRBJ1-5, the complete variable domain reads DVKVTQSSRYLVKRTGEKVFLECVQDMDHENMFWYRQDPGLGLRLIYFSYDVKMKEKGDIPEGYSVSREKKERFSLILESASTNQTSMYLCASSFSSWDNQPQHFGDGTRLSIL.